These 3 T cell receptor beta chains share one sample of origin, sequenced in a study of cytomegalovirus exposure and HLA in healthy donors. PCR involved 60 Vbeta and 13 Jbeta primers. The method was immunoSEQ multiplex PCR; TCRdb's version includes in-frame clones alone and lacks a portion of them. The sample includes about 140,000 clones, roughly two thirds of them seen just once. What was sequenced was PBMCs. The origin of the receptors is a woman aged 35 to 49 in good health and CMV-seronegative.

CDR3 in amino acids: CATSRVTGGETNEKLFF. CDR3 in DNA: TGTGCCACCAGCAGAGTTACAGGGGGCGAAACTAATGAAAAACTGTTTTTT. The V and J genes are TRBV15 and TRBJ1-4; 9 bases are shared with TRBD1. The J segment lost 1 base and the V segment lost 1 base, leaving 4 bases of the junction unmatched. Germline V gene data show CDR1 as LNHNV and CDR2 as YYDKDF (reference sequence). CDR3 size: 17 residues.

Of note for this clone: Other DNA sequences in the sample encode the same CDR3. This chain joins TRBV2 and TRBJ2-3; 8 nucleotides align to TRBD1. This CDR3 has 13 amino acids. J was trimmed by 4 bases and V by 6 bases; bases with no gene match: 3. Germline V CDR1 and CDR2: SNHLY, FYNNEI. The CDR3 here is CASSGTGPDTQYF. The CDR3 region has the DNA TGTGCCAGCAGCGGGACAGGTCCAGATACGCAGTATTTT.

This chain links TRBV4-2 with TRBJ2-1; 7 bases line up with TRBD1. There are 17 residues in the CDR3. J gave up 4 bases and V 6 bases, and 15 bases lay outside the gene matches. The V gene's germline CDR1 is LGHNA and CDR2 YNFKEQ. As DNA, the CDR3 is TGTGCCAGCAGGCTTGTGACCGGGACAGAGGATTACAATGAGCAGTTCTTC. It yields the protein CASRLVTGTEDYNEQFF.